Reported below is one T cell receptor beta chain. The sample is drawn from a study of blood T cell repertoires in COVID-19. Study context: Samples of COVID-19 (acute and convalescent) were obtained from the United States, Italy and Spain. T cells, B-cell-depleted T cells, or PBMCs supplied cDNA or gDNA.

Authors' analysis steps: The assay estimated nucleated cells by amplifying reference gene primers. Libraries were prepared by immunoSEQ multiplex PCR; TCRdb keeps only in-frame clonotypes and omits some of them. V and J calls and clone size are those listed in that table; D and trimming were worked out from the DNA. The sample lists 250,000 to 300,000 clones, around 84% occurring once. The CDR3 is 17 residues long. V shed 0 bases and J 7 bases; nucleotides not matched to a gene: 4. Germline CDR1 and CDR2: MGHRA and YSYEKL. This receptor was identified in a man aged 55 to 70 with acute or convalescent COVID-19. The V call is TRBV4-1, the J call TRBJ1-6, with 12 positions matching TRBD1. The sample comprised peripheral blood. As DNA, the CDR3 is TGCGCCAGCAGCCAAGATTTGGGACAGGGGGCGAATTCACCCCTCCACTTT. This encodes CASSQDLGQGANSPLHF.